This record concerns one T cell receptor beta chain sequence. It lacks a known antigen. No per-base quality is available; no much larger clone lies one base away. What this sample's time point label stands for: baseline before first vaccination. Vaccinee samples were obtained from the UK trials COV001 and COV002, which included a single-blind randomized controlled phase 2/3 trial of AZD1222 (ChAdOx1 nCoV-19) in healthy adults. For TCRbeta chain sequencing, PBMC samples from trial participants were taken at day 0 and at day 28 after the second dose. From the cysteine through the phenylalanine, the CDR3 covers 15 amino acids. Here the CDR3 DNA is all that survives: 45 bases in frame from base 1. CDR1 is given as SGHNT and CDR2 as YYREEE, both from the germline V gene (reference sequence). The junction shows trimming of 0 bases on V and 2 bases on J, plus 11 bases between the germline ends. The data originate from a study of T cell responses to AZD1222 COVID-19 vaccine listed by TCRdb under 2021. The study in broad terms: AZD1222 recipients given second doses at about 4 weeks or at about 12 weeks were pooled, since spike-specific TCR depth and breadth were not found to differ between the two schedules. A total of over 230 trial participants underwent TCR sequencing, of whom about 210 had received two doses of AZD1222 and 26 had received two doses of the MenACWY control vaccine. Trial participants were enrolled by age into subgroups of 18-55, 56-69 and 70-plus years, and about 150, 27 and 61 TCR-sequenced participants, respectively, were included in these subgroups. The research as a whole found: After two AZD1222 doses, both the breadth and the depth of spike-specific TCRs were significantly higher than at day 0 and than in MenACWY recipients. In the small 56-69-year group, the increase in depth fell short of significance, most likely because of low power. Because no samples from the day 14 peak response were available, repertoires could be characterized only after the peak T cell response. Most participants were white British and females outnumbered males, and the authors suggested that clonal diversity may have been underestimated. Epitopes outside the regions mutated in the B.1.351 and B.1.1.7 variants were reportedly recognized by nearly half of the unique spike-specific TCRs. CD4 TCRs associated with the vaccine covered the entire spike protein, and the dominant responses were in regions 160-218 and 743-854. Conclusions about previously exposed vaccinees are limited because only six or seven AZD1222 recipients were SARS-CoV-2 seropositive at baseline.

The CDR3 regions of human TCRbeta chains were analyzed by immunosequencing. As for the original processing: TCRs in the repertoires were compared against a reference library of SARS-CoV-2-specific TCRs that had been generated with the MIRA antigen-specificity platform. Breadth was defined as the fraction of unique TCRs that were SARS-CoV-2-associated, and depth was defined as the fraction of total T cells that were SARS-CoV-2-associated. Using the MIRA data, each spike-specific TCR was mapped to the spike region that the TCR reacts to and placed in a CD4 or CD8 class. Log10-transformed breadth and depth values were compared by one-way ANOVA with Sidak's multiple comparisons tests. The table comes from immuneACCESS by way of TCRdb, which keeps in-frame sequences with V and J called. Part of the clones is missing from these tables; in studies checked, under half for an unresolved V gene and the rest for unknown reasons. V and J calls and clone size come straight from that table; D and trimming were deduced from the DNA. The sample table shows 100,000 to 150,000 clones, and 86% are seen once. The top ten clones comprise around 12% of the sample.

This TCR derives from an adult in good health. The sample consisted of peripheral blood, taken on day 0 of AZD1222 vaccination. The chain is assembled from TRBV5-4 and TRBJ2-5, with a tentative D gene TRBD1 over 5 matching bases. This receptor has the CDR3 CASSLAWGSQETQYF. The sequenced DNA is TGTGCCAGCAGCTTGGCTTGGGGCTCGCAAGAGACCCAGTACTTC.